This section outlines one TCR beta chain sequence together with its context. This sample is part of a study of response to subunit inactivated influenza vaccine. Germline CDR1 SQVTM, CDR2 ANQGSEA. The CDR3 has 12 amino acids. V lost 3 bases, J lost 14 bases, and 10 bases stayed unmatched. A single record per CDR3 protein comes from TCRdb applying MiXCR to the RT-PCR reads. Of approximately 160,000 distinct CDR3 sequences listed, about 10% were seen once; the top ten hold roughly a third. The sequence was obtained from a man in his fifties or sixties who received an inactivated influenza vaccine. The chain has TRBV29-1 and TRBJ2-1; 7 positions match TRBD2. The source material was CD8+ T cells sorted from PBMCs, sampled roughly 24 months after vaccination. The CDR3 sequence is CSVDVGGKTEFF. CDR3 DNA: TGCAGCGTTGACGTGGGGGGGAAAACGGAGTTCTTC.